The source of this T cell receptor beta chain is a study of shared clonotypes between healthy human individuals. Study-wide background: In total, the donors were a couple of women and a few men aged 18 to 49.

Germline loops: CDR1 MRHNA, CDR2 SNTAGT. Between the trimmed V and J ends, which lost 4 bases and 1 base, there was a span of 17 bases. This CDR3 region has 16 residues. Input per replicate PCR of unsorted PBMC was about 300 ng DNA, corresponding to tens of thousands of T cell genomes. Repertoires were generated with immunoSEQ multiplex PCR, while TCRdb's copy carries only in-frame clones and drops some. The table records about 480,000 clones, about four fifths of them present only once. This clone was seen many times. The V and J genes are TRBV6-4 and TRBJ2-7; tentative D call: TRBD1 (6 bases). The TCR comes from a middle-aged woman in good health. Some clones in this sample may be carry-over from other donors' samples. The sample consisted of PBMCs. DNA of the CDR3: TGTGCCAGCAGTGTCAAAGCAGGGGCTAGTTCCTACGAGCAGTACTTC. This gives the protein CASSVKAGASSYEQYF.